This TCR beta chain appears in the sequencing data of a study of T cell changes during pregnancy in multiple sclerosis. The method was immunoSEQ multiplex PCR; TCRdb's version includes in-frame clones alone and lacks a portion of them. This table holds approximately 57,000 clones, around 93% found once. Germline V gene lookup returns CDR1 SGHRS and CDR2 YFSETQ. The V segment lost 4 bases and the J segment 3 bases; nucleotides outside the gene matches: 15. The CDR3 length is 18 residues. This sample comprised peripheral blood, obtained after pregnancy. The chain has TRBV5-1 and TRBJ1-3; TRBD1 matches at 8 bases. This receptor was obtained from a female donor in good health, enrolled as a control in a pregnancy study. The DNA for the CDR3 is TGCGCCAGCAGCCGGACAGGGTTAAGCTCCTCGGATGGAAACACCATATATTTT. This translates into CASSRTGLSSSDGNTIYF.